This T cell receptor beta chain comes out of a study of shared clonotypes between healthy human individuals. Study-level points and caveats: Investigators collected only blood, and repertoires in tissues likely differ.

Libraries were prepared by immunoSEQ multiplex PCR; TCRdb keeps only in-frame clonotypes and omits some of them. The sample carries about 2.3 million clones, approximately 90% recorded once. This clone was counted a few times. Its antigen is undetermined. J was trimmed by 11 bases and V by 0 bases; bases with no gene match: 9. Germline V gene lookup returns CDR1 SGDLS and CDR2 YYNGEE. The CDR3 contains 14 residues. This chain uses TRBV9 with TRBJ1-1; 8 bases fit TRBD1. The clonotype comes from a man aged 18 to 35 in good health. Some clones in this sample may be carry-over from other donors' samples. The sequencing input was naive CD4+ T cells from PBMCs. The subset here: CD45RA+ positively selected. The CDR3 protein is CASSVEAGQGVAFF. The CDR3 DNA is TGTGCCAGCAGCGTAGAGGCCGGACAGGGAGTGGCTTTCTTT. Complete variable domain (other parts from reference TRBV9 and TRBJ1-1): DSGVTQTPKHLITATGQRVTLRCSPRSGDLSVYWYQQSLDQGLQFLIQYYNGEERAKGNILERFSAQQFPDLHSELNLSSLELGDSALYFCASSVEAGQGVAFFGQGTRLTVV.